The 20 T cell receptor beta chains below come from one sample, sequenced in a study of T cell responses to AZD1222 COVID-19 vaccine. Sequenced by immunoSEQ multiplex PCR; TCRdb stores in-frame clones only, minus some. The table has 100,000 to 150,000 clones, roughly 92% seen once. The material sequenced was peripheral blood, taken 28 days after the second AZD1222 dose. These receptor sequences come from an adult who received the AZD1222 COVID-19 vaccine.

For the CDR3, the DNA is TGTGCCAGCGGGGGTAGTAGCAATCAGCCCCAGCATTTT. As protein: CASGGSSNQPQHF. This chain connects TRBV28 to TRBJ1-5; D may be TRBD1 (5 bases). The V and J ends lost 8 bases and 0 bases respectively, with 8 bases between them. This CDR3 has 13 amino acids. Germline CDR1 reads MDHEN; CDR2 reads SYDVKM.

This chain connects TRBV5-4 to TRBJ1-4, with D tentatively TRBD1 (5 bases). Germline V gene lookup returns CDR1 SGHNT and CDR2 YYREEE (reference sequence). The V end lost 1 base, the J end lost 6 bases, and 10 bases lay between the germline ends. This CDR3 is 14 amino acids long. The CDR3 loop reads CASSLWGDHEKLFF. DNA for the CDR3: TGTGCCAGCAGCTTGTGGGGGGACCATGAAAAACTGTTTTTT.

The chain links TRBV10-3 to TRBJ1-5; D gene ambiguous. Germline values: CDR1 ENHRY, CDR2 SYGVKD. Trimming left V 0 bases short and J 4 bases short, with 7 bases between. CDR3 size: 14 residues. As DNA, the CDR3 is TGTGCCATCAGTGAGTCCCTGGGGAATCAGCCCCAGCATTTT. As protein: CAISESLGNQPQHF.

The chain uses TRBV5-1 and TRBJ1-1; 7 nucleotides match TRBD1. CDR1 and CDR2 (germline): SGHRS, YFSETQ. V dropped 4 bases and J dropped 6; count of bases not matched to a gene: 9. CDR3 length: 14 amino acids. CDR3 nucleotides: TGCGCCAGCAGCCGTCAGGGGGAAAAATCTGAAGCTTTCTTT. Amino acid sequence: CASSRQGEKSEAFF.

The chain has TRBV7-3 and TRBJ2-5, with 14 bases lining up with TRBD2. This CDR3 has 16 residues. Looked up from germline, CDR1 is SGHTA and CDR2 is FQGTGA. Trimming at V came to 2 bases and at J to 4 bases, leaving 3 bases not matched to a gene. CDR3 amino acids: CASSLGTSGSGETQYF. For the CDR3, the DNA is TGTGCCAGCAGCTTAGGGACTAGCGGGAGTGGAGAGACCCAGTACTTC.

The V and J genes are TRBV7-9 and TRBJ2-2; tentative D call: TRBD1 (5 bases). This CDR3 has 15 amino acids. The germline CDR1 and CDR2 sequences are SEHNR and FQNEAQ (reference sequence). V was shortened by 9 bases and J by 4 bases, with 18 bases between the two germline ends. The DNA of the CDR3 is TGTGCCAGTATTCCCTCAGGGATGGGCACCGGGGAGCTGTTTTTT. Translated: CASIPSGMGTGELFF.

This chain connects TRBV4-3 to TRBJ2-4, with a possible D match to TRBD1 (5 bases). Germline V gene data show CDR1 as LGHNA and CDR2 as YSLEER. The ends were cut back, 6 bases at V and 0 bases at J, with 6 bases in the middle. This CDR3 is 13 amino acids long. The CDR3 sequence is CASRDRAKNIQYF. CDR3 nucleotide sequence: TGCGCCAGCAGAGACAGAGCCAAAAACATTCAGTACTTC.

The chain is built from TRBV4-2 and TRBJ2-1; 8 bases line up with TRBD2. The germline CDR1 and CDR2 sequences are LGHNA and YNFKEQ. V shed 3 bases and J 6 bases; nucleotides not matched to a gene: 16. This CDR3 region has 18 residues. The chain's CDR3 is CASSQASRGAGGSNEQFF. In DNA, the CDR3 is TGTGCCAGCAGCCAGGCCTCCCGGGGGGCGGGAGGATCCAATGAGCAGTTCTTC.

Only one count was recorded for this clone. CDR3 loop: CASSQYRLAGEPANTGELFF. The DNA for the CDR3 is TGCGCCAGCAGTCAATATCGATTAGCGGGAGAGCCGGCGAACACCGGGGAGCTGTTTTTT. The chain uses TRBV23-1 and TRBJ2-2; TRBD2 matches 9 bases. TRBV23-1 is sorted into the ORF group, with uncertain function. The CDR3 consists of 20 residues. Losses at the gene ends were 1 base for V and 0 bases for J; bases not matched to a gene: 12.

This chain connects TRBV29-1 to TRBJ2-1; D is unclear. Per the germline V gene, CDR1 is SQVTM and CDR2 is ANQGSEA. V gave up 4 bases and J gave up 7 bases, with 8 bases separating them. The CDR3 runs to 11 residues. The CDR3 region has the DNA TGCAGCGTTGGAAGTGGGAATGAGCAGTTCTTC. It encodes CSVGSGNEQFF.

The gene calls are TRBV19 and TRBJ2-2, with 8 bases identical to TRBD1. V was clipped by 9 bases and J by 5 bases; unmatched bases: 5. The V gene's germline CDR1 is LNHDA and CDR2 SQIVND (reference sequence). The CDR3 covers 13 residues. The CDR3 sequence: CASLTGGTGELFF. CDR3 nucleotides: TGTGCCAGCCTAACAGGGGGTACCGGGGAGCTGTTTTTT.

Here the CDR3 reads CASSVQAGDPREQFF. The DNA of the CDR3 is TGTGCCAGCAGCGTTCAAGCGGGAGACCCCCGGGAGCAGTTCTTC. V usage is TRBV9 and J usage is TRBJ2-1; 8 bases match TRBD2. Germline loops: CDR1 SGDLS, CDR2 YYNGEE. This CDR3 has 15 amino acids. V lost 2 bases, J lost 10 bases, and 11 bases stayed unmatched.

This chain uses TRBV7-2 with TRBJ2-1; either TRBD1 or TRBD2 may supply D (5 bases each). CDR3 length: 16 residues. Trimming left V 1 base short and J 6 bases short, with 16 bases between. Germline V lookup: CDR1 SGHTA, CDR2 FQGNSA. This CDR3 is CASSLVVYPRGNEQFF. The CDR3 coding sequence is TGTGCCAGCAGCTTAGTCGTCTACCCGAGGGGCAATGAGCAGTTCTTC.

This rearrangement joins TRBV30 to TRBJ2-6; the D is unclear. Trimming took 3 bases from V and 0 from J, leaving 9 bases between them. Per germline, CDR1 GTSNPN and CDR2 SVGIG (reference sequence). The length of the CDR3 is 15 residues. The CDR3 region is CAWSLGGSGANVLTF. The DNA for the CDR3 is TGTGCCTGGAGCCTGGGCGGCTCTGGGGCCAACGTCCTGACTTTC.

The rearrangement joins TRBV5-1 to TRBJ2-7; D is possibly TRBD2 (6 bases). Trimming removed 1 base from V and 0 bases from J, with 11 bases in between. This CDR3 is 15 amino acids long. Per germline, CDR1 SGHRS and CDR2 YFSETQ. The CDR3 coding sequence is TGCGCCAGCAGCTTGACGGGAGCCCTCTCCTACGAGCAGTACTTC. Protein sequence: CASSLTGALSYEQYF.

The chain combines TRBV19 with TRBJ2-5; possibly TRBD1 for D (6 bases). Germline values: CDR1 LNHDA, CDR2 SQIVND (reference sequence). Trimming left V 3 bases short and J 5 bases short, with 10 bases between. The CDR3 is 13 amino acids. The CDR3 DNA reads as TGTGCCAGTAGTATCGGTCAGGGGGAGACCCAGTACTTC. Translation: CASSIGQGETQYF.

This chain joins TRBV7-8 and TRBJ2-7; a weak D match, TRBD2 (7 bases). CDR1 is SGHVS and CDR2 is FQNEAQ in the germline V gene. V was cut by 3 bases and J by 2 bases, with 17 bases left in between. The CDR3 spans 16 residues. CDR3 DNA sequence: TGTGCCAGCAGCTTTCCAGTTGGCGGGGGCACCTACGAGCAGTACTTC. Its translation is CASSFPVGGGTYEQYF.

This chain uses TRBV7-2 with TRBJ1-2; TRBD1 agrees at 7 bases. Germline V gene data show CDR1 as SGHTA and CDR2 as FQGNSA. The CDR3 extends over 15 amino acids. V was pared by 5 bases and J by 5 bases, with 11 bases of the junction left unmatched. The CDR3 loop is CASSPSPTGRYGYTF. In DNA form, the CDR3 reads TGTGCCAGCAGCCCATCCCCGACAGGGAGGTATGGCTACACCTTC.

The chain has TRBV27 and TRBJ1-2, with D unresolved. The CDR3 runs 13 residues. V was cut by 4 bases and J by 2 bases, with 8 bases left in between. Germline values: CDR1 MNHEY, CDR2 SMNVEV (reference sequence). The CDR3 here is CASSSGNNYGYTF. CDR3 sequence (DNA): TGTGCCAGCAGTTCCGGGAACAACTATGGCTACACCTTC.

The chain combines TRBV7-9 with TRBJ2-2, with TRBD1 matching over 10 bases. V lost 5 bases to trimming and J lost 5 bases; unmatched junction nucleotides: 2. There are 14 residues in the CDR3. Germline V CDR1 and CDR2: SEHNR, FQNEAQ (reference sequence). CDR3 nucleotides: TGTGCCAGCAGCACGGGACAGGGGACCGGGGAGCTGTTTTTT. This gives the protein CASSTGQGTGELFF.